This is a list of T cell receptor beta chains from one sample in a study of early T cells in non-severe SARS-CoV-2 infection. TCRdb reanalysed the 5' RACE reads using MiXCR and keeps one entry per CDR3 protein. The sample records more than 25,000 distinct CDR3 sequences, about 4.5% being singletons. This sample comprised whole blood, obtained at baseline. Every receptor here comes from an adult who was a healthcare worker with PCR-confirmed SARS-CoV-2 infection or an uninfected control (not recorded which). CDR3s include the opening cysteine and the closing phenylalanine or tryptophan. Fields, in order: J gene, clone size, V gene, D gene, CDR3 protein, CDR3 DNA. The D gene is left open where the match is weak. Clone sizes are given selectively: once, few, many, or a class where the clone is expanded.

>TRBJ2-3|many|TRBV19|TRBD2
CASSLGLVGSDTQYF
TGTGCCAGTAGCCTGGGACTAGTCGGGTCAGATACGCAGTATTTT
>TRBJ1-1|many|TRBV4-2|TRBD1
CASSQDHRGGVEAFF
TGTGCCAGCAGCCAAGATCACAGGGGCGGTGTAGAAGCTTTCTTT
>TRBJ1-1|many|TRBV6-4|.
CASRRTLDTEAFF
TGTGCCAGCAGACGGACGCTCGACACTGAAGCTTTCTTT
>TRBJ1-2|.|TRBV6-6|.
CASSYGGALGYGYTF
TGTGCCAGCAGTTACGGAGGTGCTCTGGGCTATGGCTACACCTTC
>TRBJ2-7|many|TRBV7-9|TRBD1
CASSLSGQGVREQYF
TGTGCCAGCAGCTTATCGGGACAGGGTGTTCGGGAGCAGTACTTC
>TRBJ2-3|many|TRBV7-9|.
CASSSMGLRGADTQYF
TGTGCCAGCAGCTCGATGGGACTTCGCGGTGCAGATACGCAGTATTTT
>TRBJ1-5|many|TRBV6-5|.
CASSYQGSNQPQHF
TGTGCCAGCAGTTATCAGGGTAGCAATCAGCCCCAGCATTTT
>TRBJ1-2|few|TRBV10-3|TRBD1
CATGGQEGYGYTF
TGTGCCACAGGGGGACAGGAGGGCTATGGCTACACCTTC
>TRBJ1-4|many|TRBV4-3|.
CASSQGTGSNEKLFF
TGCGCCAGCAGCCAGGGAACAGGGTCGAATGAAAAACTGTTTTTT
>TRBJ1-1|many|TRBV11-2|.
CASSSLSGSPFTEAFF
TGTGCCAGCAGCTCTTTGTCCGGGAGCCCCTTTACTGAAGCTTTCTTT
>TRBJ1-2|few|TRBV18|TRBD1
CASSPERDRIFYGYTF
TGTGCCAGCTCACCAGAACGGGACAGAATATTCTATGGCTACACCTTC
>TRBJ1-1|many|TRBV6-5|.
CASSYSTVNTEAFF
TGTGCCAGCAGTTACTCGACGGTGAACACTGAAGCTTTCTTT
>TRBJ2-1|.|TRBV6-6|.
CASSLGLRRSEQFF
TGTGCCAGCAGCCTCGGACTACGCAGGTCTGAGCAGTTCTTC
>TRBJ2-7|many|TRBV20-1|.
CSATGLTSYEQYF
TGCAGTGCTACGGGACTCACCTCCTACGAGCAGTACTTC
>TRBJ2-3|many|TRBV5-1|TRBD1
CASSPGQGADTQYF
TGCGCCAGCAGCCCGGGACAGGGGGCAGATACGCAGTATTTT
>TRBJ2-2|.|TRBV23-1|.
CASIGELFF
TGCGCCAGCATTGGGGAGCTGTTTTTT
>TRBJ2-1|many|TRBV6-5|.
CASSLAGWGEIF
TGTGCCAGCAGCCTCGCCGGGTGGGGTGAGATCTTC
>TRBJ1-6|many|TRBV7-2|.
CASSTTGNSPLHF
TGTGCCAGCAGCACCACAGGGAATTCACCCCTCCACTTT
>TRBJ2-3|many|TRBV5-1|.
CASSLVGGQNTDTQYF
TGCGCCAGCAGCTTGGTAGGCGGACAGAACACAGATACGCAGTATTTT
>TRBJ2-3|many|TRBV7-8|TRBD2
CASSLGTSGTSTDTQYF
TGTGCCAGCAGCTTAGGGACTAGCGGAACTAGCACAGATACGCAGTATTTT
>TRBJ2-3|many|TRBV7-9|TRBD1
CASSVGQGLTNTQYF
TGTGCCAGCAGCGTCGGACAGGGCCTCACAAATACGCAGTATTTT
>TRBJ1-2|many|TRBV6-1|.
CATTNQGYGYTF
TGTGCCACAACTAACCAAGGCTATGGCTACACCTTC
>TRBJ1-2|few|TRBV28|TRBD1
CASRPTGGHGYTF
TGTGCCAGCAGGCCCACAGGGGGACATGGCTACACCTTC
>TRBJ2-6|few|TRBV4-1|.
CASSQDLAGANVLTF
TGCGCCAGCAGCCAAGATCTTGCTGGGGCCAACGTCCTGACTTTC
>TRBJ2-3|many|TRBV19|TRBD1
CASSSGTGEDTQYF
TGTGCCAGTAGCTCCGGGACAGGGGAAGATACGCAGTATTTT
>TRBJ2-6|many|TRBV12-3/TRBV12-4|.
CASSLSSGANVLTF
TGTGCCAGCAGTTTATCATCTGGGGCCAACGTCCTGACTTTC
>TRBJ1-5|many|TRBV20-1|.
CSARDPREGGNQPQHF
TGCAGTGCTAGAGATCCCCGGGAAGGAGGCAATCAGCCCCAGCATTTT
>TRBJ1-1|many|TRBV20-1|.
CSIPLGAIMNTEAFF
TGCAGTATCCCTTTAGGGGCAATCATGAACACTGAAGCTTTCTTT